The table lists the clone carrying this TCR beta chain with a few counts. TCRdb passed the RT-PCR reads through MiXCR, listing each CDR3 protein once. The sample records about 960,000 distinct CDR3 sequences, about 20% being singletons. There are 14 residues in the CDR3. Germline assignment: CDR1 SGHRS and CDR2 YFSETQ. V lost 2 bases, J lost 0 bases, and 8 bases lay in between. The sample belongs to a study of patients and donors after allogeneic stem cell transplantation. The rearrangement joins TRBV5-1 to TRBJ1-1; D remains ambiguous. Sequenced input: blood, either unsorted or a sorted T cell fraction (not recorded which). This TCR was recovered from a human donor who was either an allogeneic HSCT recipient or a stem cell or donor lymphocyte infusion donor (not recorded which). It is not recorded whose cells these are; they may come from a transplant donor. CDR3 in amino acids: CASSFGIMNTEAFF. The CDR3 DNA sequence: TGCGCCAGCAGCTTTGGGATTATGAACACTGAAGCTTTCTTT.